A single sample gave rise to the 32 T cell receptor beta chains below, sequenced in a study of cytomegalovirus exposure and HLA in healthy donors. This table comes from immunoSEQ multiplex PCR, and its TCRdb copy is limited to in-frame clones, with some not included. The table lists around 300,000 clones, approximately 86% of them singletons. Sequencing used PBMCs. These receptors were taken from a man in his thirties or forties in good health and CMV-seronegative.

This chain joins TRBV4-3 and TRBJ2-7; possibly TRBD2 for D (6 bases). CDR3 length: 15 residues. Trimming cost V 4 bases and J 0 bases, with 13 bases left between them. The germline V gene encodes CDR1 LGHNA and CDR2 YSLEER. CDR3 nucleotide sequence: TGCGCCAGCAGCCGCGGGGTGAACCTCTCCTACGAGCAGTACTTC. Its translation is CASSRGVNLSYEQYF.

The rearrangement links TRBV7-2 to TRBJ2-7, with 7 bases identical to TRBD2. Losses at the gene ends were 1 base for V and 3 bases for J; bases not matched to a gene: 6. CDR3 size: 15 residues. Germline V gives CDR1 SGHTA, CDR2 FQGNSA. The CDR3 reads CASSLDLAASYEQYF. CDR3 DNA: TGTGCCAGCAGCTTAGATCTAGCGGCCAGCTACGAGCAGTACTTC. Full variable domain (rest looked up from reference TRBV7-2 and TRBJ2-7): GAGVSQSPSNKVTEKGKDVELRCDPISGHTALYWYRQSLGQGLEFLIYFQGNSAPDKSGLPSDRFSAERTGGSVSTLTIQRTQQEDSAVYLCASSLDLAASYEQYFGPGTRLTVT.

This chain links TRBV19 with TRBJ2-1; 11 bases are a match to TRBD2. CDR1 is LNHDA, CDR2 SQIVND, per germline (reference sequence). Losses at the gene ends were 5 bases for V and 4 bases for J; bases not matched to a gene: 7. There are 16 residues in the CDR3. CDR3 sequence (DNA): TGTGCCAGTAGTCTCGTAGCGGGGGGGACTTACAATGAGCAGTTCTTC. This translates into CASSLVAGGTYNEQFF.

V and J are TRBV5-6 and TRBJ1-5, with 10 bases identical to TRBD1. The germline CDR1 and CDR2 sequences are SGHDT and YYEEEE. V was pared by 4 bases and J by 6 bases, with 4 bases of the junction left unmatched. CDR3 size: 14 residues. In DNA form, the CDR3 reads TGTGCCAGCAGCCAAGGGACAGGGGCTCAGCCCCAGCATTTT. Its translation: CASSQGTGAQPQHF.

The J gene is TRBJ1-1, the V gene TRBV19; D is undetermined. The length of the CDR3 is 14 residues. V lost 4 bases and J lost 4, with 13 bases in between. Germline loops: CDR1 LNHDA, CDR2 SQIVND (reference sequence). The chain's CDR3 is CASSTDYLATEAFF. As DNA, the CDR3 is TGTGCCAGTAGTACGGACTATTTGGCCACTGAAGCTTTCTTT.

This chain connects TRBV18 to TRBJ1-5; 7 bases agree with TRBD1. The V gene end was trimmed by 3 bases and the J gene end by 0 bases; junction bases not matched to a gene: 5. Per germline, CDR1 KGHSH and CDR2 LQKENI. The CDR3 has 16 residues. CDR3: CASSPDRSYSNQPQHF. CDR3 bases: TGTGCCAGCTCACCGGACAGGTCTTATAGCAATCAGCCCCAGCATTTT. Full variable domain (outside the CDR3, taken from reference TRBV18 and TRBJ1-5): NAGVMQNPRHLVRRRGQEARLRCSPMKGHSHVYWYRQLPEEGLKFMVYLQKENIIDESGMPKERFSAEFPKEGPSILRIQQVVRGDSAAYFCASSPDRSYSNQPQHFGDGTRLSIL.

CDR3 bases: TGTGCCAGTAGGGGCCCGGGGAGGACCTCCTACAATGAGCAGTTCTTC. Translated: CASRGPGRTSYNEQFF. The chain uses TRBV19 and TRBJ2-1; a possible D gene is TRBD2 (6 bases). The CDR3 sequence is 16 residues long. Trimming removed 6 bases from V and 0 bases from J, with 15 bases in between. Germline values: CDR1 LNHDA, CDR2 SQIVND (reference sequence).

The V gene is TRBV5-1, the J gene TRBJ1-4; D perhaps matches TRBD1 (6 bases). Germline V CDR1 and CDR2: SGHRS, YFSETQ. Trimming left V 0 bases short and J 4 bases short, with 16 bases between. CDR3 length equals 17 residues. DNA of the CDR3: TGCGCCAGCAGCTTGGACAGGGCCCAGGGGATTAATGAAAAACTGTTTTTT. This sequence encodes CASSLDRAQGINEKLFF.

DNA for the CDR3: TGTGCCAGCAGTGATTCACTAGCGGTATACAATGAGCAGTTCTTC. Residues: CASSDSLAVYNEQFF. J is TRBJ2-1 and V is TRBV6-4; 8 bases are shared with TRBD2. Germline V gives CDR1 MRHNA, CDR2 SNTAGT. V trimming: 3 bases; J trimming: 4 bases; junction bases outside the gene matches: 5. The CDR3 extends over 15 amino acids.

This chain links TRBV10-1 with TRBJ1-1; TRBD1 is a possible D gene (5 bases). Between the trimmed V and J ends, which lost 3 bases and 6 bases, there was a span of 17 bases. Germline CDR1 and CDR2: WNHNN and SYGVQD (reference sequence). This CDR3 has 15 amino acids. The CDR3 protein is CASSDTGGGRAEAFF. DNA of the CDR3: TGCGCCAGCAGTGACACAGGTGGTGGAAGGGCTGAAGCTTTCTTT.

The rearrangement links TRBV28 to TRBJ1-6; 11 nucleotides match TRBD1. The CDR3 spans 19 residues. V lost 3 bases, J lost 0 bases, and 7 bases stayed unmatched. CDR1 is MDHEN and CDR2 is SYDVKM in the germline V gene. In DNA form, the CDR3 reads TGTGCCAGCAGTTTGGGGACAGGGGGAGGGAGCTCCTATAATTCACCCCTCCACTTT. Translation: CASSLGTGGGSSYNSPLHF.

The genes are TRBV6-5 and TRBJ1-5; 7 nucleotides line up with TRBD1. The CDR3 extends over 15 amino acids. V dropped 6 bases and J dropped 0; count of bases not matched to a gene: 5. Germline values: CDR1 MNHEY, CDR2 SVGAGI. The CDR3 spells CASREGQHSNQPQHF. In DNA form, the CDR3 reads TGTGCCAGCAGGGAGGGACAGCATAGCAATCAGCCCCAGCATTTT.

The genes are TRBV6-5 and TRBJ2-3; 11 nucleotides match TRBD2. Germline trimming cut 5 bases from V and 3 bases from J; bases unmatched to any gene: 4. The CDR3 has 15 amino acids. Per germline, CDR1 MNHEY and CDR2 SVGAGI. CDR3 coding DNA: TGTGCCAGCAGTGTCTTAGCGGGGGGGACAGATACGCAGTATTTT. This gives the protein CASSVLAGGTDTQYF.

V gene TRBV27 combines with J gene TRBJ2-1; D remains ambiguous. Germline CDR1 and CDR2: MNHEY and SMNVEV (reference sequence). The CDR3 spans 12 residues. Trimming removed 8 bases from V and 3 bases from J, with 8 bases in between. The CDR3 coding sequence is TGTGCCAGCTCTACAGTCTACAATGAGCAGTTCTTC. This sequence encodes CASSTVYNEQFF.

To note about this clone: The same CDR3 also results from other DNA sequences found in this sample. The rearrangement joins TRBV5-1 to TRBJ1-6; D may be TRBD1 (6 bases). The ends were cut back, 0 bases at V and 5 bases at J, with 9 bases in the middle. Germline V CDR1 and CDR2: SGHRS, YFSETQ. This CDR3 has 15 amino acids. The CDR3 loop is CASSLDPGDNSPLHF. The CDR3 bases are TGCGCCAGCAGCTTGGATCCAGGGGATAATTCACCCCTCCACTTT.

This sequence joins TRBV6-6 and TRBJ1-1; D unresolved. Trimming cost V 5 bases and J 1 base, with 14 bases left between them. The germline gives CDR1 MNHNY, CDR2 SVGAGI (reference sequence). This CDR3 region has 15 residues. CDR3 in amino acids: CASSTHQASNTEAFF. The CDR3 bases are TGTGCCAGCAGTACCCACCAGGCCTCGAACACTGAAGCTTTCTTT.

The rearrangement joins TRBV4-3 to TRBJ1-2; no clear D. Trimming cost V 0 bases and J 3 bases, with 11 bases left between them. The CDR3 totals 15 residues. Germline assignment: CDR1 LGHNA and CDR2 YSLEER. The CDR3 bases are TGCGCCAGCAGCCAAGATGCCCGCGACTACTATGGCTACACCTTC. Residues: CASSQDARDYYGYTF.

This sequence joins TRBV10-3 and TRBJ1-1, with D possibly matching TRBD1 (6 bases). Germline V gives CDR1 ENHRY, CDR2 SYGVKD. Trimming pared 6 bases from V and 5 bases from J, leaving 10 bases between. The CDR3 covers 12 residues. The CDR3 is CAIRTGSTEAFF. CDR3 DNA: TGTGCCATCAGAACAGGGAGTACTGAAGCTTTCTTT.

The CDR3 DNA follows: TGCAGCGCCGGAAGTTGGACAGGGAACGAAAAACTGTTTTTT. Its protein is CSAGSWTGNEKLFF. The chain joins TRBV29-1 to TRBJ1-4, with 8 bases lining up with TRBD1. J gave up 8 bases and V 7 bases, and 12 bases lay outside the gene matches. Germline lookup yields CDR1 SQVTM and CDR2 ANQGSEA. This CDR3 region has 14 residues.

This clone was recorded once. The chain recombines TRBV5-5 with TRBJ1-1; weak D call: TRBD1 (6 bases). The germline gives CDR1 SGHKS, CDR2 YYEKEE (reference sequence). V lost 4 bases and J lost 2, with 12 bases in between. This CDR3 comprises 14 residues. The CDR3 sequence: CASSRTGTNTEAFF. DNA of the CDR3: TGTGCCAGCAGCCGAACCGGGACAAACACTGAAGCTTTCTTT.

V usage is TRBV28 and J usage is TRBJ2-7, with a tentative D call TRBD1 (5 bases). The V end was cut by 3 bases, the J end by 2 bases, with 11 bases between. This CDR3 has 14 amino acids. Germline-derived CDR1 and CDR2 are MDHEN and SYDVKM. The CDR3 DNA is TGTGCCAGCAGTTTGACAGATCAAACCTACGAGCAGTACTTC. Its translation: CASSLTDQTYEQYF. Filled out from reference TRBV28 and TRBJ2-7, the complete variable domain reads DVKVTQSSRYLVKRTGEKVFLECVQDMDHENMFWYRQDPGLGLRLIYFSYDVKMKEKGDIPEGYSVSREKKERFSLILESASTNQTSMYLCASSLTDQTYEQYFGPGTRLTVT.

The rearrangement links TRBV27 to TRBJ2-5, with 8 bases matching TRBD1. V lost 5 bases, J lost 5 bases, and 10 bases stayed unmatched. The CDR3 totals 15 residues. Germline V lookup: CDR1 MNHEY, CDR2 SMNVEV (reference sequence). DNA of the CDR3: TGTGCCAGCAGTCATGGACAGGGCAATTCGGAGACCCAGTACTTC. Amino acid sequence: CASSHGQGNSETQYF.

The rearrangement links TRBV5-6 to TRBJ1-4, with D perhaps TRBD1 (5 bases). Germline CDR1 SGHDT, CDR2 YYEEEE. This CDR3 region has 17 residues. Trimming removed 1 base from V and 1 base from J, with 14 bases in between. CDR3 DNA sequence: TGTGCCAGCAGCTTGTGGTTCGGCAGGGTAACTAATGAAAAACTGTTTTTT. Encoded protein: CASSLWFGRVTNEKLFF.

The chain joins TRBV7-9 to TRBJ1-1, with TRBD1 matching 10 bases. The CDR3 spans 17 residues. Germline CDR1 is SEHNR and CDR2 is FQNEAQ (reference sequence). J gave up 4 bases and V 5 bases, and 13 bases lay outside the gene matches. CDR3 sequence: CASSGEPGTGVITEAFF. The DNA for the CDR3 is TGTGCCAGCAGCGGAGAACCCGGGACAGGGGTTATCACTGAAGCTTTCTTT.

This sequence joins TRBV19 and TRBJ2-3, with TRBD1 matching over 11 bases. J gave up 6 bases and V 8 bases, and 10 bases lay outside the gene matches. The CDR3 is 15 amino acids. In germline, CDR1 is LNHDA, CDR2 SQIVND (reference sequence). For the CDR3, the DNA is TGTGCCAGTGAGCCTCGGACAGGGGGCATTGATACGCAGTATTTT. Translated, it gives CASEPRTGGIDTQYF. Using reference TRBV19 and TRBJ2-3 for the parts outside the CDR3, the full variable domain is DGGITQSPKYLFRKEGQNVTLSCEQNLNHDAMYWYRQDPGQGLRLIYYSQIVNDFQKGDIAEGYSVSREKKESFPLTVTSAQKNPTAFYLCASEPRTGGIDTQYFGPGTRLTVL.

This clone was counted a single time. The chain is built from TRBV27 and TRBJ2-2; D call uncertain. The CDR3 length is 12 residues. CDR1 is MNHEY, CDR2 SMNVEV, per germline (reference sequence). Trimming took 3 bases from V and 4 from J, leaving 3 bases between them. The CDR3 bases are TGTGCCAGCAGTTTCCGCACCGGGGAGCTGTTTTTT. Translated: CASSFRTGELFF.

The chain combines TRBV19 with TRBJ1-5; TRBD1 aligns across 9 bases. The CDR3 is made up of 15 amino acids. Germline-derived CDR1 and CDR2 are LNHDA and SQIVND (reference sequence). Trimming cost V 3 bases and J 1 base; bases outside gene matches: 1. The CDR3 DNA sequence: TGTGCCAGTAGTATGGACAGGGGCAGCAATCAGCCCCAGCATTTT. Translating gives CASSMDRGSNQPQHF.

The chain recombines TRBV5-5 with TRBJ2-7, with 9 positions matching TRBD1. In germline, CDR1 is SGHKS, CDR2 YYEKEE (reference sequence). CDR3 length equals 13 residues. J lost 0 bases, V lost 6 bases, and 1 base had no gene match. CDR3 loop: CASKGQGSYEQYF. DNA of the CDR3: TGTGCCAGCAAGGGACAGGGCTCCTACGAGCAGTACTTC. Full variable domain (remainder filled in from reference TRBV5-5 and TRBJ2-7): DAGVTQSPTHLIKTRGQQVTLRCSPISGHKSVSWYQQVLGQGPQFIFQYYEKEERGRGNFPDRFSARQFPNYSSELNVNALLLGDSALYLCASKGQGSYEQYFGPGTRLTVT.

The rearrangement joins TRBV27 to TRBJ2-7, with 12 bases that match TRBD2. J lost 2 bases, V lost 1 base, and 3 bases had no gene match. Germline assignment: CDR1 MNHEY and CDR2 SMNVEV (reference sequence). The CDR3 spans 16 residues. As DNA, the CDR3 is TGTGCCAGCAGTTTATATGGACTAGCGGGGCCCTACGAGCAGTACTTC. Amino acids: CASSLYGLAGPYEQYF.

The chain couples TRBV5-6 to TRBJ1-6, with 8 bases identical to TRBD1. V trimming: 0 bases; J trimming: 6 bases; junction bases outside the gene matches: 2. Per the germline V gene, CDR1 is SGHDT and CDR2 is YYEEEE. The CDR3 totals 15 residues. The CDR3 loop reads CASSLEGTGNSPLHF. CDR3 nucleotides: TGTGCCAGCAGCTTGGAGGGGACAGGTAATTCACCCCTCCACTTT.

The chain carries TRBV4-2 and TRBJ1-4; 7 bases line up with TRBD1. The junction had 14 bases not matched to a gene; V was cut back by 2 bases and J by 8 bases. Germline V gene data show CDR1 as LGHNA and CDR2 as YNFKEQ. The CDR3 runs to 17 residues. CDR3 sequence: CASSQYTGTARGEKLFF. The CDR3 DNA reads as TGTGCCAGCAGCCAATACACCGGGACAGCGAGGGGGGAAAAACTGTTTTTT.

CDR3 DNA: TGTGCCAGCAGCGTGGGGGGAAATGGCTACACCTTC. Encoded protein: CASSVGGNGYTF. V and J are TRBV9 and TRBJ1-2; a weak D match, TRBD1 (5 bases). Trimming took 2 bases from V and 6 from J, leaving 8 bases between them. The CDR3 has 12 residues. The V gene's germline CDR1 is SGDLS and CDR2 YYNGEE.